Given below is one TCR beta chain in context. The antigen is undetermined. This entry belongs to a study of T-cell reconstitution after alpha-beta-depleted transplantation in children. Findings and caveats of the study: The main origin of T-cell counts and diversity one year after transplant was newly produced T cells. For some patients, TCRbeta diversity was high at day 60 because of recipient T cells and thymic progenitors that survived. By about two months after transplant, alpha-beta T cells reportedly arose from several hundred graft clones that had expanded.

As it was prepared, the TCRbeta library received unique molecular identifiers. TCRdb itself ran the PCR reads through MiXCR, one entry per CDR3 protein. Of about 210,000 distinct CDR3 sequences listed, roughly 15% are singletons. The sequencing used PBMCs, mostly from graft donor cells, collected 360 days after TCRalphabeta/CD19-depleted stem cell transplant. The clonotype comes from a male patient aged 2-9 years who had a stem cell transplant for acute lymphoblastic leukemia, so the T cells may come from the graft donor.

The CDR3 protein is CASSLRPSSYNSPLHF. CDR3 DNA sequence: TGTGCCAGCAGTTTACGGCCGAGCTCCTATAATTCACCCCTCCACTTT. The chain joins TRBV28 to TRBJ1-6; D unresolved. CDR3 length: 16 residues. Trimming pared 2 bases from V and 0 bases from J, leaving 8 bases between. CDR1 and CDR2 from the germline V gene are MDHEN and SYDVKM.